This T cell receptor (beta chain) was captured by sequencing in a study of response to subunit inactivated influenza vaccine. Whole-study results and caveats: Authors suggested seasonal influenza vaccinations each recruit few new T cells.

This CDR3 region has 16 residues. The V gene end was trimmed by 6 bases and the J gene end by 0 bases; junction bases not matched to a gene: 8. Turning to this clonotype: Its antigen is unknown.

One entry per CDR3 protein, called by TCRdb with MiXCR from the RT-PCR reads. The sample shows 550,000 to 800,000 distinct CDR3 sequences, approximately 15% of them seen only once. The chain couples TRBV12-3 or TRBV12-4 to TRBJ2-1, with 7 bases matching TRBD1. The starting material was PBMCs from blood, obtained roughly 12 days after vaccination. This TCR came from a man aged 45-65 years who received an inactivated influenza vaccine. The CDR3, as DNA: TGTGCCAGCAGCCATAGAGGGGGCAGCTCCTACAATGAGCAGTTCTTC. Residues: CASSHRGGSSYNEQFF.